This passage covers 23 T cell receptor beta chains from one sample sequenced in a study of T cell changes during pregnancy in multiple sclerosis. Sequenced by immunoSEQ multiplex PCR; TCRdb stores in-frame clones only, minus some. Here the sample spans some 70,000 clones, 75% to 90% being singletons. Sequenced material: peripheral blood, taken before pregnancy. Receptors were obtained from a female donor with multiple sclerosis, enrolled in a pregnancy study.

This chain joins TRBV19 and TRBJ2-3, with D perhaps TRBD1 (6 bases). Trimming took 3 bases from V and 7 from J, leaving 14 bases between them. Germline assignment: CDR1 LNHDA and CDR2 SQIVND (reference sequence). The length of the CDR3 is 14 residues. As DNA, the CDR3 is TGTGCCAGTAGTATGTCGACAGGTGGGAATACGCAGTATTTT. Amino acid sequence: CASSMSTGGNTQYF.

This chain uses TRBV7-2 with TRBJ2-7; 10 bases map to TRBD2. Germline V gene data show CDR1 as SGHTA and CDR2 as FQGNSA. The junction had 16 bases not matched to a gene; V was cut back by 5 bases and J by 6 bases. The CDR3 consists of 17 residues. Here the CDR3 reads CASSTYSGLAGDFEQYF. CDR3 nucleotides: TGTGCCAGCAGCACCTACTCGGGGCTAGCGGGAGACTTCGAGCAGTACTTC. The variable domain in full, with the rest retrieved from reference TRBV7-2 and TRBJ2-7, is GAGVSQSPSNKVTEKGKDVELRCDPISGHTALYWYRQSLGQGLEFLIYFQGNSAPDKSGLPSDRFSAERTGGSVSTLTIQRTQQEDSAVYLCASSTYSGLAGDFEQYFGPGTRLTVT.

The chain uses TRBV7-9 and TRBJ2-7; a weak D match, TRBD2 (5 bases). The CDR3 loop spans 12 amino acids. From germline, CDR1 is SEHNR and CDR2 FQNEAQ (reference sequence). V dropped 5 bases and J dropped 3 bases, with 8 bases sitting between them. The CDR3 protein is CASSTGDYEQYF. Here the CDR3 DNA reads TGTGCCAGCAGCACCGGGGACTACGAGCAGTACTTC.

The chain's CDR3 is CASSLQGKVADTQYF. The CDR3 coding sequence is TGCGCCAGCAGCTTACAGGGGAAGGTGGCAGATACGCAGTATTTT. The chain combines TRBV5-1 with TRBJ2-3; TRBD1 matches at 7 bases. The V segment lost 2 bases and the J segment 4 bases; nucleotides outside the gene matches: 7. The germline V gene has CDR1 SGHRS and CDR2 YFSETQ. The CDR3 consists of 15 residues.

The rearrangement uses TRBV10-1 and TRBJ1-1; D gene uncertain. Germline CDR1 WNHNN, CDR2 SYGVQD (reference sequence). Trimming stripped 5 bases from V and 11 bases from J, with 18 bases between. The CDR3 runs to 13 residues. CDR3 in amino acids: CASSTNVARGAFF. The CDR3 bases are TGCGCCAGCAGTACCAACGTGGCCAGAGGGGCTTTCTTT.

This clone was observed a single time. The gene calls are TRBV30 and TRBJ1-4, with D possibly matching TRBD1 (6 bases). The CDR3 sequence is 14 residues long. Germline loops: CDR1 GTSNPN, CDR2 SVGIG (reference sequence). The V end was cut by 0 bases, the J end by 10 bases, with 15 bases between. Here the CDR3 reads CAWSVQTGQGKLFF. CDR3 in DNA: TGTGCCTGGAGTGTACAGACAGGTCAAGGAAAACTGTTTTTT.

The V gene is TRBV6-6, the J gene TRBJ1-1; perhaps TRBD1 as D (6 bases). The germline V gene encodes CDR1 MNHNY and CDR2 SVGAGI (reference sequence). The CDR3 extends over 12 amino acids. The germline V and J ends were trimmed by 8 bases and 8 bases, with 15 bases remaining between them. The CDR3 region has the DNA TGTGCCAGCGGACAGCCAGAGAGAGAAGCTTTCTTT. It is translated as CASGQPEREAFF.

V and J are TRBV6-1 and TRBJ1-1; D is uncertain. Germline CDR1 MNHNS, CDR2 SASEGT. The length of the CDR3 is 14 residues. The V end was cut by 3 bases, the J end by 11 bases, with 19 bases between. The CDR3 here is CASSDLSSLNVAFF. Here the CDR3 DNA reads TGTGCCAGCAGTGATCTATCCTCTCTAAACGTGGCTTTCTTT.

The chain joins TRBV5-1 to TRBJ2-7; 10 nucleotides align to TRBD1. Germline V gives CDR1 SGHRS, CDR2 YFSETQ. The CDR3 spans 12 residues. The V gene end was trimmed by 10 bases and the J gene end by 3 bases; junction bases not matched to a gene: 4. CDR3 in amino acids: CACRDRGYEQYF. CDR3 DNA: TGCGCCTGCCGGGACAGGGGCTACGAGCAGTACTTC.

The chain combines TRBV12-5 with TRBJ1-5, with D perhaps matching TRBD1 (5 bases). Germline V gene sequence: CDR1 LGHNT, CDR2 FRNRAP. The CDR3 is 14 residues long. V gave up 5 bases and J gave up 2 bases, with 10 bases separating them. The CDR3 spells CASGGGGGNQPQHF. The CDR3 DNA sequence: TGTGCTAGTGGTGGGGGGGGTGGCAATCAGCCCCAGCATTTT.

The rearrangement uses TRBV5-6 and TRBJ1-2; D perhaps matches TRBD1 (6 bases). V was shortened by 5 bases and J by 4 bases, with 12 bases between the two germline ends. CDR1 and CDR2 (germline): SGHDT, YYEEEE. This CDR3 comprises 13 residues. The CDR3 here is CASRRGSAYGYTF. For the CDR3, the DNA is TGTGCCAGCAGAAGGGGGTCAGCCTATGGCTACACCTTC.

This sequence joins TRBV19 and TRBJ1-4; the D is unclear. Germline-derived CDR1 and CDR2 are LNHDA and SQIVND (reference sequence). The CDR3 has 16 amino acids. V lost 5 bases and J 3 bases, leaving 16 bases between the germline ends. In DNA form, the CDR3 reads TGTGCCAGTAGTCTTCTTGGACCGGGAGCTAATGAAAAACTGTTTTTT. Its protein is CASSLLGPGANEKLFF.

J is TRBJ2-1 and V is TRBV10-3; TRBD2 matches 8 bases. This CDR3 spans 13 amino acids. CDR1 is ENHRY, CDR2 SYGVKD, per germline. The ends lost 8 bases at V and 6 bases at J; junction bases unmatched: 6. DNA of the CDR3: TGTGCCATCGGGCGGGAGGCGATCAATGAGCAGTTCTTC. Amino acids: CAIGREAINEQFF.

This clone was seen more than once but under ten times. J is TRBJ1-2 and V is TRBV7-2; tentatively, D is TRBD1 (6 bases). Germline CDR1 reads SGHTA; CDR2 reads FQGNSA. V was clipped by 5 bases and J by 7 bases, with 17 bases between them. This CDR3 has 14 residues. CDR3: CASSIGGALGGYTF. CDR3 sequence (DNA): TGTGCCAGCAGCATAGGGGGAGCACTCGGTGGCTACACCTTC.

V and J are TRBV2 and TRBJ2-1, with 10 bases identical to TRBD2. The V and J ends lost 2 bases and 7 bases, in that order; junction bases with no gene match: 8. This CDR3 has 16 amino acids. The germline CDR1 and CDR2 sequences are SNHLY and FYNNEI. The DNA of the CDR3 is TGTGCCAGCAGTGAACTCGGGACTAGCGCGGGGAATGAGCAGTTCTTC. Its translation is CASSELGTSAGNEQFF.

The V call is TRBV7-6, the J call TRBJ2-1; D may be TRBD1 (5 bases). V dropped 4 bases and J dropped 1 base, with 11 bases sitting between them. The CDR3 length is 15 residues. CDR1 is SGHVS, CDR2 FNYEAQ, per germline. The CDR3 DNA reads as TGTGCCAGCAGCTCCAGGGCGGATTCCTACAATGAGCAGTTCTTC. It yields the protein CASSSRADSYNEQFF.

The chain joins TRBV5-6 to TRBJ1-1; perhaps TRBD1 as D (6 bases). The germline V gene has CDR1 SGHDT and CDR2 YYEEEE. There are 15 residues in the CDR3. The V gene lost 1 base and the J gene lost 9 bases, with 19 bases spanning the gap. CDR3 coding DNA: TGTGCCAGCAGCTTGAGGGCCAGGGGTCTTGGGAAAGCTTTCTTT. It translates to CASSLRARGLGKAFF.

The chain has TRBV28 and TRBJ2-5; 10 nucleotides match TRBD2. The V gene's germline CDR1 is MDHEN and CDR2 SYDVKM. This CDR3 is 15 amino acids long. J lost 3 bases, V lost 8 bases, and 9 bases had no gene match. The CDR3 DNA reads TGTGCCAGCTCCCCCATAGGACTAGCGGAAGAGACCCAGTACTTC. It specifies CASSPIGLAEETQYF.

In DNA, the CDR3 is TGTGCCAGCTCACCAAGCGGGGAGCCCTACAATGAGCAGTTCTTC. It is translated as CASSPSGEPYNEQFF. The V call is TRBV18, the J call TRBJ2-1; TRBD2 matches 7 bases. V lost 2 bases and J lost 2; bases outside the gene matches: 3. The germline CDR1 and CDR2 sequences are KGHSH and LQKENI. The CDR3 extends over 15 amino acids.

The CDR3 region has the DNA TGTGCCCTAGCGGGGGCCCTCGCTGGCCAGCAGTACTTC. Its translation is CALAGALAGQQYF. The gene calls are TRBV30 and TRBJ2-7, with TRBD2 matching 10 bases. Germline CDR1 is GTSNPN and CDR2 is SVGIG (reference sequence). CDR3 length: 13 amino acids. Unmatched junction bases numbered 12, after V lost 8 bases and J lost 8 bases.

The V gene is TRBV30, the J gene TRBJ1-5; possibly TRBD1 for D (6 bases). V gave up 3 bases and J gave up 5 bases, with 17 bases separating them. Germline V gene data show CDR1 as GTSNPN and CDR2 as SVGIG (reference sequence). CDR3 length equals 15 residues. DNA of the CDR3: TGTGCCTGGAGGGGGGCGCAGGGAAATCATCAGCCCCAGCATTTT. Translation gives CAWRGAQGNHQPQHF.

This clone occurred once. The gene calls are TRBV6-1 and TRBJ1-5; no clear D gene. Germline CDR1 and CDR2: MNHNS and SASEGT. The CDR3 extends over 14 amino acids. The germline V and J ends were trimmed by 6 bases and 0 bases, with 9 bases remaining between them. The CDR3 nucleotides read TGTGCCAGCAGAAATTCTAATAGCAATCAGCCCCAGCATTTT. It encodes CASRNSNSNQPQHF.

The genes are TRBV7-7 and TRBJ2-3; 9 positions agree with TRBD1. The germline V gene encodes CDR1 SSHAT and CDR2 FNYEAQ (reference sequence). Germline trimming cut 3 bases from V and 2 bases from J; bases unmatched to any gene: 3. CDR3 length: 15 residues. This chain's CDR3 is CASSLGQGLTDTQYF. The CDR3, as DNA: TGTGCCAGCAGCTTGGGACAGGGCCTCACAGATACGCAGTATTTT.